These T cell receptor beta chains were read from a single sample in a study of T cells in Graves' hyperthyroidism and ophthalmopathy. One entry per CDR3 protein results from TCRdb running MiXCR on the multiplex PCR reads. The sample has about 410,000 distinct CDR3 sequences, roughly 15% seen once. The sequenced sample consisted of blood. The receptors stem from a man aged 18 to 29 with Graves' ophthalmopathy. The CDR3 runs from the conserved cysteine through the conserved F or W. A D gene is named only where the DNA matches it firmly. The listing skips clone size in some rows; elsewhere it reads once, few, many or a size class.

v_call	d_call	j_call	clone_size	cdr3_nt	cdr3_aa
TRBV5-6	-	TRBJ2-7	-	TGTGCCAGCAGCCGGGATTTCTCCTACGATCAGTACTTC	CASSRDFSYDQYF
TRBV5-1	TRBD2	TRBJ2-1	few	TGCGCCAGCAGCCCCCGGGAAGCGGGGGGCTACAATGAGCAGTTCTTC	CASSPREAGGYNEQFF
TRBV6-1	TRBD2	TRBJ2-7	-	TGTGCCAGCAGTCCTCGGGCAGCGGGGGGCCACGACGAGCAGTACTTC	CASSPRAAGGHDEQYF
TRBV7-8	TRBD2	TRBJ2-3	many	TGTGCCAGCAGCTCTAGACTAGCGGGAGATACGCAGTATTTT	CASSSRLAGDTQYF
TRBV6-5	-	TRBJ1-1	many	TGTGCCAGCAGTTACTCCCCCGAGGGTACTGAAGCTTTCTTT	CASSYSPEGTEAFF
TRBV3-1	TRBD1	TRBJ2-5	-	TGTGCCAGCAGCTTAAACTCGGCAGGGGGCATAGAGACCCAGTACTTC	CASSLNSAGGIETQYF
TRBV5-6	-	TRBJ1-2	-	TGTGCCAGCAGCTTGGGTCTGGAAATCTATGGCTACACCTTC	CASSLGLEIYGYTF
TRBV7-6	TRBD1	TRBJ2-3	few	TGTGCCAGCAGCCACCCACCCGTTCCAACAGGGGCGATCACATCTAGCACAGATACGCAGTATTTT	CASSHPPVPTGAITSSTDTQYF
TRBV11-1	-	TRBJ2-4	many	TGTGCCAGCAGCTTGGGGGGGCGAGACAAAAACATTCAGTACTTC	CASSLGGRDKNIQYF
TRBV5-1	-	TRBJ1-1	many	TGCACCAGCAGCTTGGCCGAAGGGATGAACACTGAAGCTTTCTTT	CTSSLAEGMNTEAFF
TRBV27	-	TRBJ1-1	few	TGTGCCAGCAGTTTAGGGGTCGGGGAATTGAACACTGAAGCTTTCTTT	CASSLGVGELNTEAFF
TRBV11-3	TRBD2	TRBJ2-5	many	TGTGCTACAGGACTAGCGGGGACAGAGACCCAGTACTTC	CATGLAGTETQYF
TRBV9	-	TRBJ1-4	-	TGTGCCAGCAGCTATACCTGGGGGGCGAGCGAAAAACTGTTTTTT	CASSYTWGASEKLFF
TRBV9	TRBD2	TRBJ2-5	many	TGTGCCAGCAGCACTAGCGGGAGGGCCAGAGAGACCCAGTACTTC	CASSTSGRARETQYF
TRBV6-1	TRBD1	TRBJ2-3	-	TGTGCCAGCACCGGGACAGGGCACACAGATACGCAGTATTTT	CASTGTGHTDTQYF
TRBV6-1	TRBD1	TRBJ2-1	many	TGTGCCAGCTCAACAGGGGAGTTTCATGAGCAGTTCTTC	CASSTGEFHEQFF
TRBV20-1	TRBD1	TRBJ2-5	many	TGCAGTGTTCGACCCGGGACAGGGGTAGAGACCCAGTACTTC	CSVRPGTGVETQYF
TRBV7-9	-	TRBJ1-2	-	TGTGCCAGCGGCTCGGGATCGAGGGGAGACTATGGCTACACCTTC	CASGSGSRGDYGYTF
TRBV29-1	TRBD2	TRBJ2-7	many	TGCAGCGTTGAGGGACTAGCGGGAGGGGACTACGAGCAGTACTTC	CSVEGLAGGDYEQYF
TRBV2	TRBD2	TRBJ2-1	many	TGTGCCAGCAGTGAACCTCGACAGGGATGGCCTAGCGGGGACCAATCTGGGCGATATGAGCAGTTCTTC	CASSEPRQGWPSGDQSGRYEQFF
TRBV12-3/TRBV12-4	-	TRBJ2-2	few	TGTGCCACCTCAAGGTCCGGGGAGCTGTTTTTT	CATSRSGELFF
TRBV6-1	-	TRBJ2-5	many	TGTGCCAGCAGTTCCGGTTGGTGGGGAGAGACCCAGTACTTC	CASSSGWWGETQYF
TRBV12-3/TRBV12-4	-	TRBJ2-1	many	TGTGCCAGCAGTCCCCGGGACAATGCCAATGAGCAGTTCTTC	CASSPRDNANEQFF
TRBV29-1	-	TRBJ2-3	many	TGCAGCGTTGAAGTAGGTGGGGGCCACACAGATACGCAGTATTTT	CSVEVGGGHTDTQYF
TRBV24-1	TRBD1	TRBJ1-2	-	TGTACCACCAGTGATACAGGGGAGAGGGATGGCTACACCTTC	CTTSDTGERDGYTF
TRBV6-1	TRBD2	TRBJ2-5	many	TGTGCCAGCAGTGATAGCGGGGGGGCCAGGGAGACCCAGTACTTC	CASSDSGGARETQYF